The clone carrying this T cell receptor (beta chain) was seen a handful of times. Its cognate antigen is unknown. This sample was included in a study of blood T cells in healthy people across ages. V dropped 4 bases and J dropped 0 bases, with 12 bases sitting between them. The CDR3 length is 14 residues. From germline, CDR1 is DFQATT and CDR2 SNEGSKA (reference sequence). Using a J-beta primer mix together with a sample-barcoded 5' primer, a second PCR was run for roughly 6 to 11 cycles. A 12-random-nucleotide template-switch adaptor tagged each cDNA molecule. TCRdb fed the 5' RACE reads into MiXCR, producing one record per CDR3 protein. The sample contains some 1.4 million distinct CDR3 sequences, 42% of which appear only once. Broader study findings: Getting older went along with TCR beta diversity per million T cells dropping roughly linearly. Long-lived donors carried more naive CD4+ cells and greater diversity than aged donors. Unsorted PBMCs blocked a conclusive comparison of naive and antigen-experienced cells.

The chain links TRBV20-1 to TRBJ1-1; D remains ambiguous. This clonotype was sampled from a woman in her late teens or twenties in good health. The sample taken for sequencing was blood. Written as DNA, the CDR3 is TGCAGTGCTAAAACTCCCGAGGTGAACACTGAAGCTTTCTTT. It specifies CSAKTPEVNTEAFF.